This TCR beta chain was observed in a study of cytomegalovirus exposure and HLA in healthy donors. Concerning this clone: The antigen remains unidentified.

The PCR used 60 Vbeta and 13 Jbeta primers. Sequenced by immunoSEQ multiplex PCR; TCRdb stores in-frame clones only, minus some. Counted here are more than 60,000 clones, 78% occurring once; the ten biggest clones make up 8% to 9.5%. Between the trimmed V and J ends, which lost 5 bases and 9 bases, there was a span of 17 bases. The CDR3 length is 14 residues. The germline V gene has CDR1 SGHTA and CDR2 FQGNSA. Study-level points and caveats: Later analysis revealed greater clonal expansion in HLA-associated TCR beta chains than in equally common others. Through in vitro validation, a few CMV-associated chains were shown to be specific for CMV antigens. TCR beta sequences numbering roughly 18,000 were associated with HLA alleles at 0.05 false discovery rate in a later analysis. Altogether, some 160 TCR beta chains were recorded as cytomegalovirus-associated.

The J gene is TRBJ1-5, the V gene TRBV7-2, with D hard to call. The TCR comes from a woman between 35 and 50 years old in good health and CMV-seropositive. The sequenced sample was PBMCs. The CDR3 region is CASSAGNRWGPQHF. CDR3 DNA sequence: TGTGCCAGCAGCGCCGGGAACCGCTGGGGGCCCCAGCATTTT.